What follows are 23 T cell receptor beta chains derived from one specimen sequenced in a study of T cell responses to AZD1222 COVID-19 vaccine. Repertoires were generated with immunoSEQ multiplex PCR, while TCRdb's copy carries only in-frame clones and drops some. The sample shows about 160,000 clones, almost 90% of them seen only once. The sequencing used peripheral blood, collected on day 0 of AZD1222 vaccination. All receptors derive from an adult in good health.

This clone was observed a handful of times. The chain is built from TRBV5-1 and TRBJ1-6, with D possibly TRBD1 on 5 matching bases. Trimming took 0 bases from V and 10 from J, leaving 14 bases between them. Germline CDR1 is SGHRS and CDR2 is YFSETQ. The CDR3 has 15 amino acids. The CDR3 spells CASSLAPGGESPLHF. The CDR3 DNA follows: TGCGCCAGCAGCTTGGCGCCGGGGGGAGAGTCACCCCTCCACTTT.

This chain connects TRBV9 to TRBJ2-7; the D gene could be TRBD1 or TRBD2 (5 bases each). From germline, CDR1 is SGDLS and CDR2 YYNGEE. This CDR3 has 14 residues. V lost 3 bases and J 7 bases, leaving 17 bases between the germline ends. Here the CDR3 reads CASSAIEKWGEQYF. The CDR3, as DNA: TGTGCCAGCAGCGCGATAGAAAAGTGGGGGGAGCAGTACTTC. Full variable domain (rest looked up from reference TRBV9 and TRBJ2-7): DSGVTQTPKHLITATGQRVTLRCSPRSGDLSVYWYQQSLDQGLQFLIQYYNGEERAKGNILERFSAQQFPDLHSELNLSSLELGDSALYFCASSAIEKWGEQYFGPGTRLTVT.

This clone has only one observation. This sequence joins TRBV28 and TRBJ2-7, with TRBD1 as a possible D gene (5 bases). The CDR3 is made up of 16 amino acids. V lost 1 base and J lost 4, with 17 bases in between. The germline CDR1 and CDR2 sequences are MDHEN and SYDVKM. The CDR3 loop is CASSLFVGQGLYEQYF. The DNA for the CDR3 is TGTGCCAGCAGTTTATTCGTCGGGCAGGGTCTTTACGAGCAGTACTTC. Drawing the rest from reference TRBV28 and TRBJ2-7, the complete variable domain is DVKVTQSSRYLVKRTGEKVFLECVQDMDHENMFWYRQDPGLGLRLIYFSYDVKMKEKGDIPEGYSVSREKKERFSLILESASTNQTSMYLCASSLFVGQGLYEQYFGPGTRLTVT.

The gene calls are TRBV7-2 and TRBJ1-2, with 10 bases fitting TRBD1. CDR3 size: 16 residues. V gave up 1 base and J gave up 6 bases; unmatched junction bases: 8. From germline, CDR1 is SGHTA and CDR2 FQGNSA. The CDR3 DNA is TGTGCCAGCAGCTTAGGAGCCGGGACAGGGGAAGATGGCTACACCTTC. Translating gives CASSLGAGTGEDGYTF.

The chain joins TRBV19 to TRBJ1-4; 8 bases line up with TRBD1. Germline CDR1 and CDR2: LNHDA and SQIVND (reference sequence). Unmatched junction bases numbered 9, after V lost 4 bases and J lost 8 bases. The CDR3 consists of 15 residues. CDR3 protein: CASSTDRGLREKLFF. The CDR3 region has the DNA TGTGCCAGTAGTACCGACAGGGGACTAAGGGAAAAACTGTTTTTT.

The chain has TRBV7-5 and TRBJ2-2; no check of the table's D call, TRBD2, against the DNA was made. TRBV7-5 is shown as a pseudogene. The CDR3 is made up of 11 amino acids. CDR3 sequence (DNA): TGTGTCAGAAGCCTCGGGGGGGCACTGTTTTTT. Encoded protein: CVRSLGGALFF.

The rearrangement links TRBV9 to TRBJ1-3, with 7 positions matching TRBD1. Germline V gene sequence: CDR1 SGDLS, CDR2 YYNGEE. The CDR3 loop spans 16 amino acids. Unmatched junction bases numbered 7, after V lost 4 bases and J lost 0 bases. DNA for the CDR3: TGTGCCAGCAGCCTCGGGACAGCCAGCTCTGGAAACACCATATATTTT. This sequence encodes CASSLGTASSGNTIYF.

This clone was recorded only once. This chain links TRBV28 with TRBJ2-5; 10 bases are shared with TRBD1. From germline, CDR1 is MDHEN and CDR2 SYDVKM. The V segment lost 4 bases and the J segment 5 bases; nucleotides outside the gene matches: 7. The CDR3 totals 15 residues. The CDR3, as DNA: TGTGCCAGCAGTTCTCTGGGACAGGGGTGGGAGACCCAGTACTTC. It encodes CASSSLGQGWETQYF.

The chain is built from TRBV6-6 and TRBJ1-2; tentative D call: TRBD1 (6 bases). Trimming removed 6 bases at V and 4 bases at J, with 18 bases between. This CDR3 has 15 residues. CDR1 and CDR2 from the germline V gene are MNHNY and SVGAGI (reference sequence). This CDR3 reads CASSSEDDRIYGYTF. CDR3 in DNA: TGTGCCAGCAGCTCAGAGGACGACAGGATCTATGGCTACACCTTC.

This chain joins TRBV5-8 and TRBJ1-5; no clear D. This CDR3 is 14 amino acids long. The V and J ends lost 0 bases and 2 bases respectively, with 6 bases between them. The germline V gene has CDR1 SGHTS and CDR2 YDEGEE. The CDR3, as DNA: TGTGCCAGCAGCTTGGCCGGCGGCAATCAGCCCCAGCATTTT. It yields the protein CASSLAGGNQPQHF.

This chain joins TRBV7-2 and TRBJ1-4; D is ambiguous. V lost 3 bases and J 7 bases, leaving 9 bases between the germline ends. Germline lookup yields CDR1 SGHTA and CDR2 FQGNSA. The CDR3 consists of 13 residues. This chain's CDR3 is CASSFSSGEKLFF. The CDR3 nucleotides are TGTGCCAGCAGCTTTTCAAGTGGTGAAAAACTGTTTTTT. Using reference TRBV7-2 and TRBJ1-4 for the parts outside the CDR3, the full variable domain is GAGVSQSPSNKVTEKGKDVELRCDPISGHTALYWYRQSLGQGLEFLIYFQGNSAPDKSGLPSDRFSAERTGGSVSTLTIQRTQQEDSAVYLCASSFSSGEKLFFGSGTQLSVL.

The chain carries TRBV11-1 and TRBJ2-6; 7 nucleotides align to TRBD2. V lost 0 bases, J lost 0 bases, and 5 bases stayed unmatched. From germline, CDR1 is SGHAT and CDR2 FQDESV (reference sequence). This CDR3 region has 18 residues. CDR3 sequence (DNA): TGTGCCAGCAGCTTAGCGCATACGGGAGGCTCTGGGGCCAACGTCCTGACTTTC. Its translation is CASSLAHTGGSGANVLTF.

The chain has TRBV5-1 and TRBJ1-2, with a tentative D call TRBD1 (5 bases). The CDR3 consists of 13 residues. Per germline, CDR1 SGHRS and CDR2 YFSETQ. Trimming removed 0 bases from V and 4 bases from J, with 7 bases in between. The CDR3 here is CASSLGRGYGYTF. DNA for the CDR3: TGCGCCAGCAGCTTGGGTAGGGGCTATGGCTACACCTTC.

This clone was seen a few times. The rearrangement joins TRBV6-2 or TRBV6-3 to TRBJ2-7; 10 bases agree with TRBD2. The V gene's germline CDR1 is MNHEY and CDR2 SVGEGT. V trimming: 5 bases; J trimming: 2 bases; junction bases outside the gene matches: 24. The CDR3 loop spans 21 amino acids. The CDR3 spells CASSGLAGVHNGQGEPYEQYF. The CDR3 region has the DNA TGTGCCAGCAGTGGGCTAGCGGGAGTGCACAACGGCCAGGGGGAACCCTACGAGCAGTACTTC.

The chain combines TRBV2 with TRBJ1-1; no definite D call. CDR1 is SNHLY and CDR2 is FYNNEI in the germline V gene. V lost 6 bases and J lost 6, with 8 bases in between. The CDR3 contains 11 residues. As DNA, the CDR3 is TGTGCCAGCAGGGGAATGTCTGAAGCTTTCTTT. Translation: CASRGMSEAFF.

The chain has TRBV4-2 and TRBJ1-2; 9 nucleotides line up with TRBD1. With V trimmed by 1 base and J by 0 bases, 3 bases remained unmatched. CDR3 length: 16 amino acids. Germline values: CDR1 LGHNA, CDR2 YNFKEQ. CDR3 sequence (DNA): TGTGCCAGCAGCCAAGTGACAGGGGGTACTAACTATGGCTACACCTTC. Translating gives CASSQVTGGTNYGYTF.

This chain links TRBV4-3 with TRBJ2-3, with TRBD1 identical over 7 bases. CDR1 is LGHNA, CDR2 YSLEER, per germline. There are 15 residues in the CDR3. V lost 1 base to trimming and J lost 2 bases; unmatched junction nucleotides: 3. The CDR3 coding sequence is TGCGCCAGCAGCCAAGGGGACAGCCACACAGATACGCAGTATTTT. It codes for CASSQGDSHTDTQYF.

This rearrangement joins TRBV5-8 to TRBJ1-5; weak D call: TRBD1 (5 bases). The CDR3 spans 15 residues. Trimming took off 4 bases at V and 0 bases at J, with 11 bases between the two ends. Looked up from germline, CDR1 is SGHTS and CDR2 is YDEGEE. In DNA form, the CDR3 reads TGTGCCAGCAGCCCGGGACGGAATAGCAATCAGCCCCAGCATTTT. Protein sequence: CASSPGRNSNQPQHF.

This clone is a singleton in its sample. The chain links TRBV6-5 to TRBJ2-6, with D hard to call. The CDR3 length is 13 residues. The V and J ends lost 10 bases and 0 bases respectively, with 7 bases between them. Germline V lookup: CDR1 MNHEY, CDR2 SVGAGI. The CDR3 spells CATWSSGANVLTF. For the CDR3, the DNA is TGTGCCACCTGGAGCTCTGGGGCCAACGTCCTGACTTTC.

V and J are TRBV5-4 and TRBJ1-6; 8 bases map to TRBD1. After removal of 4 bases from V and 7 bases from J, the junction contained 10 bases not matched to a gene. Germline V gives CDR1 SGHNT, CDR2 YYREEE (reference sequence). The CDR3 contains 16 residues. The CDR3: CASSGPGQDPNSPLHF. The CDR3 bases are TGTGCCAGCAGCGGACCGGGACAGGACCCCAATTCACCCCTCCACTTT.

The V and J genes are TRBV7-9 and TRBJ2-1; 10 bases are a match to TRBD2. Germline V gives CDR1 SEHNR, CDR2 FQNEAQ (reference sequence). V trimming: 0 bases; J trimming: 8 bases; junction bases outside the gene matches: 13. The CDR3 runs 18 residues. CDR3 region: CASSLAKDISGRIHEQFF. For the CDR3, the DNA is TGTGCCAGCAGCTTAGCCAAGGATATTAGCGGGAGGATCCATGAGCAGTTCTTC.

The chain couples TRBV9 to TRBJ2-7, with D possibly TRBD2 on 6 matching bases. CDR1 and CDR2 (germline): SGDLS, YYNGEE. V was clipped by 0 bases and J by 5 bases, with 12 bases between them. The CDR3 is 14 amino acids. The CDR3 DNA sequence: TGTGCCAGCAGCGTAGGACTAGAGGAGCACGAGCAGTACTTC. This sequence encodes CASSVGLEEHEQYF.

The chain has TRBV19 and TRBJ1-1; D is unclear. This CDR3 spans 13 amino acids. Germline V gene data show CDR1 as LNHDA and CDR2 as SQIVND (reference sequence). Trimming removed 0 bases from V and 4 bases from J, with 6 bases in between. The CDR3 DNA is TGTGCCAGTAGTATAGATGAGGGCACTGAAGCTTTCTTT. Residues: CASSIDEGTEAFF.